Below are 28 T cell receptor beta chains sequenced from a single sample in a study of T cells in Graves' hyperthyroidism and ophthalmopathy. Amplified TCR beta CDR3 regions came from RNA transcripts. During a first-round RT-PCR of the TCR CDR3, the HTBI primer set was used. TCRdb fed the multiplex PCR reads into MiXCR, producing one record per CDR3 protein. The repertoire includes roughly 630,000 distinct CDR3 sequences, roughly 14% of them detected once, and about 7% sits in the top ten. Material: blood. These receptor sequences come from a woman in her 30s with Graves' hyperthyroidism.

This clonotype was observed many times. The rearrangement links TRBV7-9 to TRBJ2-2, with no clear D. The CDR3 has 15 amino acids. Trimming left V 0 bases short and J 1 base short, with 6 bases between. Per the germline V gene, CDR1 is SEHNR and CDR2 is FQNEAQ (reference sequence). As DNA, the CDR3 is TGTGCCAGCAGCTTAGCCACAAAGAACACCGGGGAGCTGTTTTTT. Translation: CASSLATKNTGELFF.

This clonotype has ten or more counts. The chain uses TRBV28 and TRBJ2-7; unclear D gene. V shed 1 base and J shed 0 bases, with 10 bases lying between them. Germline V CDR1 and CDR2: MDHEN, SYDVKM. The CDR3 sequence is 15 residues long. The CDR3 nucleotides are TGTGCCAGCAGTTTATTTTTGCAGAGCTCCTACGAGCAGTACTTC. This sequence encodes CASSLFLQSSYEQYF. Together with reference TRBV28 and TRBJ2-7, the CDR3 gives the full variable domain: DVKVTQSSRYLVKRTGEKVFLECVQDMDHENMFWYRQDPGLGLRLIYFSYDVKMKEKGDIPEGYSVSREKKERFSLILESASTNQTSMYLCASSLFLQSSYEQYFGPGTRLTVT.

The table lists this clonotype with many counts. V and J are TRBV6-2 or TRBV6-3 and TRBJ2-7; D possibly corresponds to TRBD2 (6 bases). V lost 4 bases to trimming and J lost 7 bases, with 20 bases between them. The CDR3 runs to 15 residues. Looked up from germline, CDR1 is MNHEY and CDR2 is SVGEGT. CDR3 in amino acids: CASSFGRDPAGEQYF. The CDR3 bases are TGTGCCAGCAGTTTCGGCCGGGACCCCGCGGGAGAGCAGTACTTC.

The table lists this clonotype with a count of one. The V call is TRBV28, the J call TRBJ2-3, with 11 bases lining up with TRBD2. The CDR3 has 17 amino acids. V was pared by 6 bases and J by 0 bases, with 8 bases of the junction left unmatched. Germline V gene data show CDR1 as MDHEN and CDR2 as SYDVKM. The CDR3 protein is CASSSGTSGGSTDTQYF. The CDR3 bases are TGTGCCAGCAGCTCCGGGACTAGCGGAGGGAGCACAGATACGCAGTATTTT.

This clonotype was seen ten or more times. This sequence joins TRBV7-8 and TRBJ1-2, with no clear D. The CDR3 has 15 amino acids. Per the germline V gene, CDR1 is SGHVS and CDR2 is FQNEAQ. The ends were cut back, 2 bases at V and 7 bases at J, with 17 bases in the middle. The CDR3 DNA sequence: TGTGCCAGCAGCTTAACGCCCAGTGGGTATAGTGGCTACACCTTC. It specifies CASSLTPSGYSGYTF.

This clonotype was observed many times. The CDR3 loop reads CASSFGGDQETQYF. CDR3 bases: TGTGCCAGCAGTTTCGGCGGGGACCAAGAGACCCAGTACTTC. The rearrangement links TRBV27 to TRBJ2-5; TRBD2 might be the D (6 bases). The CDR3 is 14 residues long. V lost 3 bases to trimming and J lost 0 bases, with 8 bases between them. The V gene's germline CDR1 is MNHEY and CDR2 SMNVEV (reference sequence).

In its sample, this clonotype was seen many times. The rearrangement links TRBV20-1 to TRBJ2-1; TRBD2 matches at 8 bases. Germline assignment: CDR1 DFQATT and CDR2 SNEGSKA (reference sequence). V shed 6 bases, J shed 4 bases, and the junction held 8 bases outside the gene matches. The CDR3 extends over 14 amino acids. The CDR3 is CSAGAGERYNEQFF. The CDR3 nucleotides read TGCAGTGCAGGAGCGGGAGAGAGATACAATGAGCAGTTCTTC.

This clonotype was observed many times. The chain couples TRBV12-3 or TRBV12-4 to TRBJ2-1; D is unclear. The CDR3 runs to 12 residues. Trimming removed 6 bases at V and 12 bases at J, with 15 bases between. CDR3 nucleotide sequence: TGTGCCAGCAGCCCCCCCGACTGGACGCAGTTCTTC. Its translation: CASSPPDWTQFF.

In this sample, this clonotype turned up a few times. The gene calls are TRBV19 and TRBJ2-1; TRBD2 matches 8 bases. V lost 4 bases and J lost 8; bases outside the gene matches: 10. Germline values: CDR1 LNHDA, CDR2 SQIVND (reference sequence). CDR3 length: 15 amino acids. CDR3 DNA: TGTGCCAGTAGTACGGACAAGCGGGAGACCCATGAGCAGTTCTTC. Its translation: CASSTDKRETHEQFF.

This clonotype appeared many times. The genes are TRBV28 and TRBJ2-1, with D maybe TRBD1 (6 bases). CDR1 MDHEN and CDR2 SYDVKM come from the germline V gene. This CDR3 has 16 residues. Between the trimmed V and J ends, which lost 8 bases and 2 bases, there was a span of 19 bases. CDR3 amino acids: CASGYAGTSTYNEQFF. Written as DNA, the CDR3 is TGTGCCAGCGGTTATGCAGGGACATCGACCTACAATGAGCAGTTCTTC. The full variable domain, completed using reference TRBV28 and TRBJ2-1, is DVKVTQSSRYLVKRTGEKVFLECVQDMDHENMFWYRQDPGLGLRLIYFSYDVKMKEKGDIPEGYSVSREKKERFSLILESASTNQTSMYLCASGYAGTSTYNEQFFGPGTRLTVL.

This clonotype turned up a few times. The rearrangement links TRBV13 to TRBJ1-2, with unresolved D. Trimming took off 2 bases at V and 4 bases at J, with 17 bases between the two ends. Germline V gives CDR1 PRHDT, CDR2 FYEKMQ (reference sequence). This CDR3 spans 16 amino acids. The CDR3 DNA reads TGTGCCAGCAGCTTAAGGTCCAGAGGACTTTCCTATGGCTACACCTTC. As protein: CASSLRSRGLSYGYTF.

This clonotype was detected a few times. The V and J genes are TRBV27 and TRBJ2-3, with D tentatively TRBD1 (5 bases). The germline V and J ends were trimmed by 8 bases and 5 bases, with 20 bases remaining between them. Germline values: CDR1 MNHEY, CDR2 SMNVEV (reference sequence). The CDR3 totals 15 residues. This CDR3 is CASAVRGREQDTQYF. CDR3 coding DNA: TGTGCCAGCGCCGTAAGGGGCCGAGAACAAGATACGCAGTATTTT.

With respect to this clonotype: With a much larger clone just one base away, this may be a read error. The V gene is TRBV6-1, the J gene TRBJ1-1, with D tentatively TRBD1 (6 bases). The germline gives CDR1 MNHNS, CDR2 SASEGT. This CDR3 has 16 amino acids. The V gene lost 10 bases and the J gene lost 0 bases, with 21 bases spanning the gap. CDR3 nucleotide sequence: TGTGCCACCCGTCGGGAGACAGGCCGGATGAACACTGAAGCTTTCTTT. Encoded protein: CATRRETGRMNTEAFF.

This clonotype appeared many times. The chain uses TRBV28 and TRBJ1-2, with a tentative D call TRBD1 (6 bases). Germline-derived CDR1 and CDR2 are MDHEN and SYDVKM. Trimming left V 6 bases short and J 7 bases short, with 18 bases between. The CDR3 has 14 amino acids. The CDR3 DNA reads TGTGCCAGCAGCTCCCGACCTCAGGGGATTGGCTACACCTTC. It specifies CASSSRPQGIGYTF.

This clonotype has ten or more counts. The chain couples TRBV18 to TRBJ2-1; possible D gene TRBD1, 5 bases. Trimming took 0 bases from V and 9 from J, leaving 9 bases between them. Germline lookup yields CDR1 KGHSH and CDR2 LQKENI. CDR3 length: 13 amino acids. This CDR3 reads CASSPPTRAEQFF. The CDR3 DNA sequence: TGTGCCAGCTCACCACCGACCAGGGCTGAGCAGTTCTTC.

The gene calls are TRBV11-2 and TRBJ2-1; TRBD2 agrees at 11 bases. The CDR3 has 15 amino acids. Losses at the gene ends were 5 bases for V and 10 bases for J; bases not matched to a gene: 10. CDR1 is SGHAT, CDR2 FQNNGV, per germline. Here the CDR3 reads CASSPGTSGPREQFF. The DNA for the CDR3 is TGTGCCAGCAGCCCCGGGACTAGCGGACCTCGAGAGCAGTTCTTC.

The rearrangement links TRBV14 to TRBJ2-3; 10 bases map to TRBD2. Trimming took 0 bases from V and 3 from J; bases not matched to a gene: 6. CDR3 length equals 17 residues. From germline, CDR1 is SGHDN and CDR2 FVKESK. The CDR3 reads CASSQEASGSSTDTQYF. Here the CDR3 DNA reads TGTGCCAGCAGCCAAGAGGCTAGCGGGAGTAGTACAGATACGCAGTATTTT.

There are many counts of this clonotype. The chain joins TRBV7-2 to TRBJ1-2; 8 bases are shared with TRBD1. V was pared by 4 bases and J by 4 bases, with 5 bases of the junction left unmatched. Germline V CDR1 and CDR2: SGHTA, FQGNSA. The CDR3 covers 14 residues. The CDR3 region is CASSSSGQGYGYTF. CDR3 nucleotides: TGTGCCAGCAGCTCCTCCGGACAGGGCTATGGCTACACCTTC.

The V call is TRBV29-1, the J call TRBJ2-1; D ambiguous. CDR1 is SQVTM, CDR2 ANQGSEA, per germline. Trimming stripped 0 bases from V and 4 bases from J, with 1 base between. This CDR3 region has 11 residues. The CDR3 DNA reads as TGCAGCGTTGAAGAGTACAATGAGCAGTTCTTC. Its translation: CSVEEYNEQFF.

As concerns this clonotype: The junction does not match germline at one end; this may be a read error. The chain combines TRBV12-3 or TRBV12-4 with TRBJ2-1, with D hard to call. The CDR3 sequence is 12 residues long. Here the CDR3 DNA reads TGTGCCACCAAAACAAGAGGCAATGAGCAGCTCTTC. It yields the protein CATKTRGNEQLF.

J is TRBJ2-1 and V is TRBV30, with 15 bases that match TRBD2. This CDR3 comprises 15 residues. Germline values: CDR1 GTSNPN, CDR2 SVGIG (reference sequence). V trimming: 8 bases; J trimming: 10 bases; junction bases outside the gene matches: 12. The CDR3 here is CASGLAGGVYEEQFF. In nucleotides, the CDR3 is TGTGCCAGTGGACTAGCGGGAGGGGTATACGAGGAGCAGTTCTTC. Looking up the rest from reference TRBV30 and TRBJ2-1 gives the full variable domain: SQTIHQWPATLVQPVGSPLSLECTVEGTSNPNLYWYRQAAGRGLQLLFYSVGIGQISSEVPQNLSASRPQDRQFILSSKKLLLSDSGFYLCASGLAGGVYEEQFFGPGTRLTVL.

At least ten counts were recorded for this clonotype. The gene calls are TRBV11-2 and TRBJ2-5; D is undetermined. V was clipped by 1 base and J by 4 bases, with 13 bases between them. The CDR3 is made up of 15 amino acids. CDR1 SGHAT and CDR2 FQNNGV come from the germline V gene. The CDR3: CASSLVVPRRETQYF. The CDR3 bases are TGTGCCAGCAGCTTAGTCGTGCCTAGGAGAGAGACCCAGTACTTC. The complete variable domain, with remaining parts taken from reference TRBV11-2 and TRBJ2-5, reads EAGVAQSPRYKIIEKRQSVAFWCNPISGHATLYWYQQILGQGPKLLIQFQNNGVVDDSQLPKDRFSAERLKGVDSTLKIQPAKLEDSAVYLCASSLVVPRRETQYFGPGTRLLVL.

This clonotype was observed a handful of times. V gene TRBV5-1 combines with J gene TRBJ2-1, with 8 positions matching TRBD1. The CDR3 spans 16 residues. The germline V gene has CDR1 SGHRS and CDR2 YFSETQ. V lost 0 bases, J lost 0 bases, and 2 bases stayed unmatched. CDR3 loop: CASSLARGHSYNEQFF. The CDR3 DNA reads as TGCGCCAGCAGCTTGGCCAGGGGGCACTCCTACAATGAGCAGTTCTTC.

This clonotype was observed at least ten times. J is TRBJ1-3 and V is TRBV5-1; the D is unclear. The CDR3 is 16 amino acids. The germline CDR1 and CDR2 sequences are SGHRS and YFSETQ. Trimming took 4 bases from V and 0 from J, leaving 14 bases between them. CDR3 region: CASSPMAGASGNTIYF. CDR3 sequence (DNA): TGCGCCAGCAGCCCTATGGCAGGAGCCTCTGGAAACACCATATATTTT. Full variable domain (rest looked up from reference TRBV5-1 and TRBJ1-3): KAGVTQTPRYLIKTRGQQVTLSCSPISGHRSVSWYQQTPGQGLQFLFEYFSETQRNKGNFPGRFSGRQFSNSRSEMNVSTLELGDSALYLCASSPMAGASGNTIYFGEGSWLTVV.

This clonotype occurred many times. The chain carries TRBV3-1 and TRBJ2-3; 7 bases match TRBD2. CDR1 is LGHDT and CDR2 is YNNKEL in the germline V gene (reference sequence). The CDR3 is 15 residues long. The V segment lost 4 bases and the J segment 2 bases; nucleotides outside the gene matches: 6. The CDR3 region is CASSLALADTDTQYF. CDR3 DNA: TGTGCCAGCAGCCTAGCTCTAGCGGACACAGATACGCAGTATTTT.

The sample holds a few counts of this clonotype. The chain is built from TRBV7-8 and TRBJ2-7; 7 bases fit TRBD1. The CDR3 contains 15 residues. CDR1 is SGHVS, CDR2 FQNEAQ, per germline. V lost 1 base and J lost 4; bases outside the gene matches: 7. The chain's CDR3 is CASSLGPGQRYEQYF. The CDR3 region has the DNA TGTGCCAGCAGCTTAGGTCCGGGACAGAGATACGAGCAGTACTTC.

This clonotype came up many times. The chain's CDR3 is CASSLSTATTTQYF. CDR3 sequence (DNA): TGTGCCAGCAGCCTAAGTACAGCGACAACGACCCAGTACTTC. The chain couples TRBV7-9 to TRBJ2-5; D remains ambiguous. The germline gives CDR1 SEHNR, CDR2 FQNEAQ (reference sequence). This CDR3 is 14 amino acids long. Trimming pared 5 bases from V and 7 bases from J, leaving 17 bases between.

This clonotype was seen a handful of times. The chain is built from TRBV7-2 and TRBJ2-7; 9 bases are a match to TRBD2. After removal of 5 bases from V and 2 bases from J, the junction contained 4 bases not matched to a gene. Per the germline V gene, CDR1 is SGHTA and CDR2 is FQGNSA. CDR3 size: 14 residues. The CDR3 DNA is TGTGCCAGCAGCGTTAGCGGGAGAACCTACGAGCAGTACTTC. Translating gives CASSVSGRTYEQYF. Complete variable domain (other parts from reference TRBV7-2 and TRBJ2-7): GAGVSQSPSNKVTEKGKDVELRCDPISGHTALYWYRQSLGQGLEFLIYFQGNSAPDKSGLPSDRFSAERTGGSVSTLTIQRTQQEDSAVYLCASSVSGRTYEQYFGPGTRLTVT.